This record concerns one TCR beta chain sequence. The data belong to a study of blood T cell repertoires in COVID-19. The J segment lost 9 bases and the V segment lost 1 base, leaving 4 bases of the junction unmatched. The germline CDR1 and CDR2 sequences are SGHNT and YYREEE (reference sequence). The CDR3 length is 14 residues. Sequencing was performed with immunoSEQ multiplex PCR; in TCRdb, only in-frame clones are kept and a portion is missing. Seen here are fewer than 400,000 clones, 80% to 90% observed once, and the top ten hold 2.5% to 3%. The J gene is TRBJ2-1, the V gene TRBV5-4; TRBD2 aligns across 10 bases. The sequencing input was peripheral blood. This TCR was recovered from a man in his thirties or forties with active or convalescent COVID-19. CDR3 protein: CASSLSGGAGEQFF. Written as DNA, the CDR3 is TGTGCCAGCAGCTTGAGCGGGGGGGCAGGTGAGCAGTTCTTC.